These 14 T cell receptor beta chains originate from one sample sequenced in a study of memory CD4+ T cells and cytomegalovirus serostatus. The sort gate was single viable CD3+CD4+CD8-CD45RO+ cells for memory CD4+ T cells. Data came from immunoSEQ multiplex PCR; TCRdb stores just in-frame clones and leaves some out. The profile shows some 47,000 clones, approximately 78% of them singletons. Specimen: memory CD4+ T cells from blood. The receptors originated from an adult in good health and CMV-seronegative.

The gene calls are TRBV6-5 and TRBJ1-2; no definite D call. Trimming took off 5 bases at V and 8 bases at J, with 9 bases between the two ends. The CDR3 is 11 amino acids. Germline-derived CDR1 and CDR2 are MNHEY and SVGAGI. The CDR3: CASSQVLGYTF. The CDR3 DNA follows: TGTGCCAGCAGTCAAGTACTGGGCTACACCTTC.

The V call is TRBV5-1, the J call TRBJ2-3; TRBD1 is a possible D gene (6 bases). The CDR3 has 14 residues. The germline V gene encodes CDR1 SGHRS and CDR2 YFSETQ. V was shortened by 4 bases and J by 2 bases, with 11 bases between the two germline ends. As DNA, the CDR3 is TGCGCCAGCAGCGAACAGGGATCCACAGATACGCAGTATTTT. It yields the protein CASSEQGSTDTQYF.

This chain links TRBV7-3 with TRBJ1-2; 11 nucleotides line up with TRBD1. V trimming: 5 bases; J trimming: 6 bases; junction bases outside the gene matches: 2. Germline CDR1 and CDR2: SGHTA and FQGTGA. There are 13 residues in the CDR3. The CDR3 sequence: CASSPDRGHGYTF. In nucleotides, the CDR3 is TGTGCCAGCAGCCCGGACAGGGGGCATGGCTACACCTTC.

Here the CDR3 reads CASSMLGSGGGGGYTF. CDR3 in DNA: TGTGCCAGTAGTATGCTTGGCTCGGGGGGAGGAGGCGGCTACACCTTC. The chain employs TRBV19 and TRBJ1-2, with a tentative D call TRBD1 (5 bases). The CDR3 is 16 amino acids. Germline CDR1 LNHDA, CDR2 SQIVND (reference sequence). Trimming left V 3 bases short and J 8 bases short, with 22 bases between. The full variable domain, completed using reference TRBV19 and TRBJ1-2, is DGGITQSPKYLFRKEGQNVTLSCEQNLNHDAMYWYRQDPGQGLRLIYYSQIVNDFQKGDIAEGYSVSREKKESFPLTVTSAQKNPTAFYLCASSMLGSGGGGGYTFGSGTRLTVV.

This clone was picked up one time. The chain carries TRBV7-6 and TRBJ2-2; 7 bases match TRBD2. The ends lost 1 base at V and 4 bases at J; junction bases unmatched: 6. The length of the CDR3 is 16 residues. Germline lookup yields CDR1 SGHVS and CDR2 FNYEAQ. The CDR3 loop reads CASSLGGGSATGELFF. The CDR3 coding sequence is TGTGCCAGCAGCTTAGGGGGGGGTTCCGCCACCGGGGAGCTGTTTTTT. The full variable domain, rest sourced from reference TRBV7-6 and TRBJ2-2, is GAGVSQSPRYKVTKRGQDVALRCDPISGHVSLYWYRQALGQGPEFLTYFNYEAQQDKSGLPNDRFSAERPEGSISTLTIQRTEQRDSAMYRCASSLGGGSATGELFFGEGSRLTVL.

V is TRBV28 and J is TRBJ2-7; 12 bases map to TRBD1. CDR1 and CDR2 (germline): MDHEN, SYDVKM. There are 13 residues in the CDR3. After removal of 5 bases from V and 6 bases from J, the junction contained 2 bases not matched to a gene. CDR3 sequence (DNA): TGTGCCAGCAGTGGGGACAGGGGGCTCGAGCAGTACTTC. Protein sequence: CASSGDRGLEQYF.

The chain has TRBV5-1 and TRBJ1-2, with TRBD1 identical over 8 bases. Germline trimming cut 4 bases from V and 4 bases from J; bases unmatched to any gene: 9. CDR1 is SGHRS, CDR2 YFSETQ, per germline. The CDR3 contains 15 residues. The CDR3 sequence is CASSRGTGGIYGYTF. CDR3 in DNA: TGCGCCAGCAGCCGCGGGACAGGAGGGATCTATGGCTACACCTTC.

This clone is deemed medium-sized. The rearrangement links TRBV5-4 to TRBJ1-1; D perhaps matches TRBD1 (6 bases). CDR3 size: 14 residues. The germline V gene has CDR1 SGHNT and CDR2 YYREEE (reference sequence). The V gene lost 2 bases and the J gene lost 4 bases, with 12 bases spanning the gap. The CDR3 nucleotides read TGTGCCAGCAGCTTATCAGGGGTGAGCACTGAAGCTTTCTTT. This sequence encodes CASSLSGVSTEAFF.

CDR3 amino acids: CASSFSGTPSEQYF. The CDR3, as DNA: TGCGCCAGCAGCTTTAGTGGGACCCCAAGCGAGCAGTACTTC. The chain has TRBV5-1 and TRBJ2-7, with D perhaps being TRBD1 or TRBD2 (5 bases each). Germline lookup yields CDR1 SGHRS and CDR2 YFSETQ. V was clipped by 2 bases and J by 6 bases, with 15 bases between them. The CDR3 covers 14 residues.

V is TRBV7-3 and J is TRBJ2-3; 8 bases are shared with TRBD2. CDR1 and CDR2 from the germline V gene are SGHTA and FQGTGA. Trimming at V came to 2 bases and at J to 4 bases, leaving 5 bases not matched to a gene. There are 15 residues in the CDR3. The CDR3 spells CASSLYHGGADTQYF. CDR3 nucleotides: TGTGCCAGCAGCTTATATCACGGGGGGGCAGATACGCAGTATTTT.

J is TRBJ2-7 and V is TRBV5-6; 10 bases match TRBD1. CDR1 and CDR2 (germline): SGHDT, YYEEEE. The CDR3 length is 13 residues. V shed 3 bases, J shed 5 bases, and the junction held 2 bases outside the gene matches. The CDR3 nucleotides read TGTGCCAGCAGCTGGACAGGGGGAGACGAGCAGTACTTC. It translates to CASSWTGGDEQYF.

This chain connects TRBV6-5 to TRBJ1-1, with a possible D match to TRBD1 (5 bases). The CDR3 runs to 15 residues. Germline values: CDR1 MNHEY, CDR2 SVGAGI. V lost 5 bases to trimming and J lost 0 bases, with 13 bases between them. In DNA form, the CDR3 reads TGTGCCAGCAGTAAACCAGGGATGTTGAACACTGAAGCTTTCTTT. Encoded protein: CASSKPGMLNTEAFF.

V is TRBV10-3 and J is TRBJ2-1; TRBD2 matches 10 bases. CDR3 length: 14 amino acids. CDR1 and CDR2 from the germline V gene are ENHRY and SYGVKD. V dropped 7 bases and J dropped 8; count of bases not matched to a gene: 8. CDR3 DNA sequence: TGTGCCATCAAAAGTAGCGGGGGGAAGGATGAGCAGTTCTTC. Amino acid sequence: CAIKSSGGKDEQFF.

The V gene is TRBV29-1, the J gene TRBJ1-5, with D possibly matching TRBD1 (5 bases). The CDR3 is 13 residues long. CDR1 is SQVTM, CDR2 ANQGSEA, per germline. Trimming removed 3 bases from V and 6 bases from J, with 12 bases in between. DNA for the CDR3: TGCAGCGTTGAGACAGTAGCTGGTCAGCCCCAGCATTTT. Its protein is CSVETVAGQPQHF.